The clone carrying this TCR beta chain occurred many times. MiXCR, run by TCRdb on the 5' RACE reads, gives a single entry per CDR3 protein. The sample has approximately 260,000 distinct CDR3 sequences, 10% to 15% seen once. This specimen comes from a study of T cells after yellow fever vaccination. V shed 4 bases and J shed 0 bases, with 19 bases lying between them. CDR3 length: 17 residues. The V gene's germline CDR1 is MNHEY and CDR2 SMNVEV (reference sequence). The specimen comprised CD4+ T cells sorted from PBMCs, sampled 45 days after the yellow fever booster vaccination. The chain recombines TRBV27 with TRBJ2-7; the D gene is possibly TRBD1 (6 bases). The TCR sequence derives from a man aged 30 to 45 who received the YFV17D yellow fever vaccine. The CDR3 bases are TGTGCCAGCAGTTCCGGCTGGGGGCTCAAAAGCTCCTACGAGCAGTACTTC. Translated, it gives CASSSGWGLKSSYEQYF.